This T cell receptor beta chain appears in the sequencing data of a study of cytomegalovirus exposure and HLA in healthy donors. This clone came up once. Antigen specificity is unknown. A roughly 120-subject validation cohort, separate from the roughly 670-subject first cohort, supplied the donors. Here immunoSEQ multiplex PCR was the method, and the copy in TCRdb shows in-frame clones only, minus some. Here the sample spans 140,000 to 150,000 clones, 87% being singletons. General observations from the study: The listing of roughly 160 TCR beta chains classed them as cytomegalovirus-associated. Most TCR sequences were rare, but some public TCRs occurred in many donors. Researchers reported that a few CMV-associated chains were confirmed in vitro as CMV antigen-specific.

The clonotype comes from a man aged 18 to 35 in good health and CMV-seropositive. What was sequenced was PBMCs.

CDR3 amino acids: CASRNTGSGNTIYF. Here the CDR3 DNA reads TGTGCCAGCAGAAACACAGGCTCTGGAAACACCATATATTTT. The chain combines TRBV6-1 with TRBJ1-3; a possible D gene is TRBD1 (5 bases). Germline CDR1 and CDR2: MNHNS and SASEGT. V lost 6 bases to trimming and J lost 0 bases, with 9 bases between them. The CDR3 has 14 residues.